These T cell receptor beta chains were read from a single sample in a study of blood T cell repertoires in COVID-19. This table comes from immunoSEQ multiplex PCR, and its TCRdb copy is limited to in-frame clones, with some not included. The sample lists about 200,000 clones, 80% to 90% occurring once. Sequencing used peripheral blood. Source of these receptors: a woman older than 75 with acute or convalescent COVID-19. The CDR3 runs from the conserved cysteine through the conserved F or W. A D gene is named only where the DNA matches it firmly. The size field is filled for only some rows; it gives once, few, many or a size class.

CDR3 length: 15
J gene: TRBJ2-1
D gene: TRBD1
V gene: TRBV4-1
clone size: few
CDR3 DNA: TGCGCCAGCAACCTCAGTCCCGGGACAGGGTTTGAGCAGTTCTTC
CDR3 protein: CASNLSPGTGFEQFF

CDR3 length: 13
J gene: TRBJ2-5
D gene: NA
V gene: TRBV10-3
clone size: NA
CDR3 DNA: TGTGCCATCAGTGGTACGGTCCGAGAGACCCAGTACTTC
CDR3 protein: CAISGTVRETQYF

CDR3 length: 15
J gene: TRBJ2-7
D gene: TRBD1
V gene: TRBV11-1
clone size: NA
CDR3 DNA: TGTGCCAGCAGCTCGGGGACAGGGCAGTCCTACGAGCAGTACTTC
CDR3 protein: CASSSGTGQSYEQYF

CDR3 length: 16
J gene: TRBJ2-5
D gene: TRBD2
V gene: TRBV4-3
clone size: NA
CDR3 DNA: TGCGCCAGCAGCCAGGGACTAGCGGATCACCAAGAGACCCAGTACTTC
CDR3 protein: CASSQGLADHQETQYF

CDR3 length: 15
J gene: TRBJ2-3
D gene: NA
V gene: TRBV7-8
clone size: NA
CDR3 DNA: TGTGCCAGCAGCTTAGAGGAGGGCTCTTGGGATACGCAGTATTTT
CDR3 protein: CASSLEEGSWDTQYF

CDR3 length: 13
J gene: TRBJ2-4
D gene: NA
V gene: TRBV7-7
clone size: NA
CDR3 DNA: TGTGCTAGCAGCTTAGCATCGGGGGACATTCAGTACTTC
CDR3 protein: CASSLASGDIQYF

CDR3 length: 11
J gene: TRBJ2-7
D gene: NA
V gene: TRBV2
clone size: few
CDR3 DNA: TGTGCCAGCAGTGAACTCTACGAGCAGTACTTC
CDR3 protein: CASSELYEQYF

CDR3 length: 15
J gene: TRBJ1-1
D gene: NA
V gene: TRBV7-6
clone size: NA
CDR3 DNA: TGTGCCAGCAGCCTAACCCTCGATCTGAACACTGAAGCTTTCTTT
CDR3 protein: CASSLTLDLNTEAFF

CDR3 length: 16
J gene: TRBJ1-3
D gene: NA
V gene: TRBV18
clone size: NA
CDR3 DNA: TGTGCCAGCTCACCATCGACACCCCACTCTGGAAACACCATATATTTT
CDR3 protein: CASSPSTPHSGNTIYF

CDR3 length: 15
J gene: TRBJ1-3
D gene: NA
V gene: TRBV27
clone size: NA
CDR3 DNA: TGTGCCAGCAGAACCGCCCAGGGTCCTGGAAACACCATATATTTT
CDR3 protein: CASRTAQGPGNTIYF

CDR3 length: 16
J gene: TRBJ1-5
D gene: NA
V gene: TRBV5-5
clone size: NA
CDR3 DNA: TGTGCCAGCAGCTTGTGGGGCAGTGGGAGCAATCAGCCCCAGCATTTT
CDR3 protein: CASSLWGSGSNQPQHF

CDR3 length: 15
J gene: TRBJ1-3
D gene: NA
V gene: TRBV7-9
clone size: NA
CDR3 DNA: TGTGCCAGCAGCTTAGTAGCTGCTTTCGGAAACACCATATATTTT
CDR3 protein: CASSLVAAFGNTIYF

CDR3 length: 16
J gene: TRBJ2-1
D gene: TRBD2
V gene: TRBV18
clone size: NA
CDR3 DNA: TGTGCCAGCTCACCCGGACTTAGCGGGAACTACAATGAGCAGTTCTTC
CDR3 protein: CASSPGLSGNYNEQFF

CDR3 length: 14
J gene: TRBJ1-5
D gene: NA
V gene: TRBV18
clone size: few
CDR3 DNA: TGTGCCAGCTCACCGGACCAAGGGGAAGTGCCCCAGCATTTT
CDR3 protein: CASSPDQGEVPQHF

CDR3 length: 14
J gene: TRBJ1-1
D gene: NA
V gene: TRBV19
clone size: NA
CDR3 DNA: TGTGCCAGTAGTGGTGTAGGAGGAGACACTGAAGCTTTCTTT
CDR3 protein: CASSGVGGDTEAFF

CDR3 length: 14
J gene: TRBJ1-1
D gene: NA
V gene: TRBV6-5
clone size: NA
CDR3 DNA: TGTGCCAGCAGTCCCCTTGGGACAAGCCCTGAAGCTTTCTTT
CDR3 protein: CASSPLGTSPEAFF

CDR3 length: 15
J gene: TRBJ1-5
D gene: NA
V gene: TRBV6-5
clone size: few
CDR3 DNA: TGTGCCAGCAGTTACTCGCAGTATAGCAATCAGCCCCAGCATTTT
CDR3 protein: CASSYSQYSNQPQHF

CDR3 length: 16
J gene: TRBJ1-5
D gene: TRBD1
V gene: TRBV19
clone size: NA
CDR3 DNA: TGTGCCAGTAGCCTAGACGGGACAGGGAACAATCAGCCCCAGCATTTT
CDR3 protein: CASSLDGTGNNQPQHF

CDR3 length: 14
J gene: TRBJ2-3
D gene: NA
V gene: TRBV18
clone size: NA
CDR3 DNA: TGTGCCAGCTCACCATCTTCAGGGGCAGATACGCAGTATTTT
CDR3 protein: CASSPSSGADTQYF

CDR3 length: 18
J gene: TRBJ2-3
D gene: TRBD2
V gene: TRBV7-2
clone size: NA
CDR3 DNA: TGTGCCAGCAGCTTAGCTCGGACTAGCGGGAGTATTGGAGATACGCAGTATTTT
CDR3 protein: CASSLARTSGSIGDTQYF

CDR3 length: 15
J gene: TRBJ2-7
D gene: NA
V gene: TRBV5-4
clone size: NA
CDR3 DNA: TGTGCCAGCAGCCCAACCCGCGGGACCCTCTACGAGCAGTACTTC
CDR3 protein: CASSPTRGTLYEQYF

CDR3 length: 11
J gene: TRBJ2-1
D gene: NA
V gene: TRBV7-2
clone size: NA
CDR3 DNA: TGTGCCAGCAGCTCTTCCTTGTGGCAGTTCTTC
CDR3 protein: CASSSSLWQFF

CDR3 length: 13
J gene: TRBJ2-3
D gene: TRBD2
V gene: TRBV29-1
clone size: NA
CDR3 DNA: TGCAGCGTTGGACTAGCGAGCGGAGGTACGCAGTATTTT
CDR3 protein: CSVGLASGGTQYF

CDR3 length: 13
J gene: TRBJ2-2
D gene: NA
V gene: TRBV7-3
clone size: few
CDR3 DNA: TGTGCCAGCAGCTCTGGGGGGACCGGGGAGCTGTTTTTT
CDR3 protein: CASSSGGTGELFF

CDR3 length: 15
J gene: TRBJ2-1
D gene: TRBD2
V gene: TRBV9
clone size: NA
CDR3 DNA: TGTGCCAGCAGCGTATGGCTAGCGGGAGAAGATGAGCAGTTCTTC
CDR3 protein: CASSVWLAGEDEQFF

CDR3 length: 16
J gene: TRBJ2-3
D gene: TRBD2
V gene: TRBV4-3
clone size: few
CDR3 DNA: TGCGCCAGCAGCCAGGGACTAGCGGGAGGCACAGATACGCAGTATTTT
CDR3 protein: CASSQGLAGGTDTQYF

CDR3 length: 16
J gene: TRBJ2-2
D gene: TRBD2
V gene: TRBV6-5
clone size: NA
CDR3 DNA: TGTGCCAGCAGTTACTCGGGGTCGGGAGGGTCCGGGGAGCTGTTTTTT
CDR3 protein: CASSYSGSGGSGELFF

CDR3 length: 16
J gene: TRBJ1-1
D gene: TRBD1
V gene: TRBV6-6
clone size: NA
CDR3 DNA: TGTGCCAGCAGCTATTTACAGGGGGCGAGGAACACTGAAGCTTTCTTT
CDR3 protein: CASSYLQGARNTEAFF

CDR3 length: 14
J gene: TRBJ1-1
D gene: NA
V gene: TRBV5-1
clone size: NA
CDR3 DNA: TGCGCCAGCAGCTTGCAGGGGATGAACACTGAAGCTTTCTTT
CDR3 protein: CASSLQGMNTEAFF

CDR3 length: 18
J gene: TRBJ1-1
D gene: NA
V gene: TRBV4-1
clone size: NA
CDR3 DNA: TGCGCCAGCAGCCAAGGTAGGGGAAATCCTATGATGAACACTGAAGCTTTCTTT
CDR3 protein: CASSQGRGNPMMNTEAFF

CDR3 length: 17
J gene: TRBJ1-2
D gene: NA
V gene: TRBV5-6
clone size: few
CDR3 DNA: TGTGCCAGCAGCTTGGCACAGGCATATCGGCATAGCTATGGCTACACCTTC
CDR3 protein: CASSLAQAYRHSYGYTF

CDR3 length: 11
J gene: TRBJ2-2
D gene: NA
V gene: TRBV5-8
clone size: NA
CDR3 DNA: TGTGCCAGCAGGCGCACCGGGGAGCTGTTTTTT
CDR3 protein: CASRRTGELFF

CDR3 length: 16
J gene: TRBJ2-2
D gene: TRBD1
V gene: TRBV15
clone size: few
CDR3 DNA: TGTGCCACCAGCAGACCGACAGGGGGCGATACCGGGGAGCTGTTTTTT
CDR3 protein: CATSRPTGGDTGELFF

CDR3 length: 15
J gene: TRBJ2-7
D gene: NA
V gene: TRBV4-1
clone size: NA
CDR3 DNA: TGCGCCAGCAGCCAAGGGGCTTTCAATCCCTACGAGCAGTACTTC
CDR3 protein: CASSQGAFNPYEQYF

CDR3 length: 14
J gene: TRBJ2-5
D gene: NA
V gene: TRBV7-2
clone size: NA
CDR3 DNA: TGTGCCAGCAGCCTCTTCAGGATCGGAGAGACCCAGTACTTC
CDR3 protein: CASSLFRIGETQYF

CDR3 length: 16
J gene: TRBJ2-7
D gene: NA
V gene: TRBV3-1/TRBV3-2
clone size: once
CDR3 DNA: TGTGCCAGCAGCCACGGCCCCGCGGCAGATTCCTACGAGCAGTACTTC
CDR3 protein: CASSHGPAADSYEQYF

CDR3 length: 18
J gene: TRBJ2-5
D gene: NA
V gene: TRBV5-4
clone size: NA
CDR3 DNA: TGTGCCAGCAGCTTGCAAGCAAGCGGAGTTCTTGGAGGAGAGACCCAGTACTTC
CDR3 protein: CASSLQASGVLGGETQYF

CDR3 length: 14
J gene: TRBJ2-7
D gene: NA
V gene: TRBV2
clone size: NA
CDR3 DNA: TGTGCCAGCAGTGAGGCCCGGACTACCTACGAGCAGTACTTC
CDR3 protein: CASSEARTTYEQYF

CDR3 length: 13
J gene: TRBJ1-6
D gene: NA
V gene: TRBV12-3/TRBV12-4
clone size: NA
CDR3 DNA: TGTGCCAGCAGTTTACAACAGAATTCACCCCTCCACTTT
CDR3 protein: CASSLQQNSPLHF

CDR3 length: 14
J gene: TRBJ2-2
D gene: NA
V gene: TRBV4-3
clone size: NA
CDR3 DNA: TGCGCCAGCAGCCAAGGGACAATCACCGGGGAGCTGTTTTTT
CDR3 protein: CASSQGTITGELFF

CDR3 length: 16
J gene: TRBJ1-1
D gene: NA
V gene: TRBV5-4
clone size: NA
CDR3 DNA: TGTGCCAGCAGCTTGGGGCGGTGGCAGGGGAACACTGAAGCTTTCTTT
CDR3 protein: CASSLGRWQGNTEAFF

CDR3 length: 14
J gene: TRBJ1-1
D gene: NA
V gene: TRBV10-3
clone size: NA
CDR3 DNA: TGTGCCATCAGTGATGGACAGTTGGACACTGAAGCTTTCTTT
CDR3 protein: CAISDGQLDTEAFF

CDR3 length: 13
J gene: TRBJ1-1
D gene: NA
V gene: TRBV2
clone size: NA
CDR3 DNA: TGTGCCAGCAGTGAAGGGTCGGGCACTGAAGCTTTCTTT
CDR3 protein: CASSEGSGTEAFF

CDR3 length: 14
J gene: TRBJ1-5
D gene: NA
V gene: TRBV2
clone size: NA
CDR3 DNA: TGTGCCAGCAGTGGGGGAGGGGCCAATCAGCCCCAGCATTTT
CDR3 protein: CASSGGGANQPQHF

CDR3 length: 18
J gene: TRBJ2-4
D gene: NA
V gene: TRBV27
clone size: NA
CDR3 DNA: TGTGCCAGCAGCCTAGGGGCGGTGAGTCCTGGGGCCAAAAACATTCAGTACTTC
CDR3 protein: CASSLGAVSPGAKNIQYF

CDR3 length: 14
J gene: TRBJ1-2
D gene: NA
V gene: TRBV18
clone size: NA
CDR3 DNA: TGTGCCAGCTCACCTACGGCAGGGGACTATGGCTACACCTTC
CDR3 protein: CASSPTAGDYGYTF

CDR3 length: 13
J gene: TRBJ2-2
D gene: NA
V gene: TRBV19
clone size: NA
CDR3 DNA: TGTGCCAGTAGCACTACAGGGACCGGGGAGCTGTTTTTT
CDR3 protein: CASSTTGTGELFF

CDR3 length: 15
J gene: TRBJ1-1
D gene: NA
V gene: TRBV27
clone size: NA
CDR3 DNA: TGTGCCAGCAGTAAAGAGTTATCGTCGAACACTGAAGCTTTCTTT
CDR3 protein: CASSKELSSNTEAFF

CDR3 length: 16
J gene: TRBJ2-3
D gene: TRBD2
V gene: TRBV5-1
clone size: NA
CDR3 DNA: TGCGCCAGCAGCTTGAGGGCGGGAGCCCGCCCAGATACGCAGTATTTT
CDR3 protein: CASSLRAGARPDTQYF

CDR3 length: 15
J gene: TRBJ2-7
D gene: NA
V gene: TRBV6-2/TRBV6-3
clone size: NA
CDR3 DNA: TGTGCCAGCAGTTACCGGGTTGGGAGCTCCTACGAGCAGTACTTC
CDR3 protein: CASSYRVGSSYEQYF

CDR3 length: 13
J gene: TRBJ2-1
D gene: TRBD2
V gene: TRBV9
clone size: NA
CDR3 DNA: TGTGCCAGCAGCGGGACTAGTGTGAATGAGCAGTTCTTC
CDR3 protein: CASSGTSVNEQFF

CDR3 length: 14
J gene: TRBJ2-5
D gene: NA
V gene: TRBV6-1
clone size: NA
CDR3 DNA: TGTGCCAGCAGTGAACTTGGCAACCAAGAGACCCAGTACTTC
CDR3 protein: CASSELGNQETQYF

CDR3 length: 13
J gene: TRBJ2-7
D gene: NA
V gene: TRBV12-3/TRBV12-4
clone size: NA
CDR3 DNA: TGTGCCAGCAGTTTAGGACAGAGCTACGAGCAGTACTTC
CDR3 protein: CASSLGQSYEQYF

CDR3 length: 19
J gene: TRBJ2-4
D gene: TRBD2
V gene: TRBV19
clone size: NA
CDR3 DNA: TGTGCCAGTAGTGCCGCGACTAGCGGGAGACCCGTAGCCAAAAACATTCAGTACTTC
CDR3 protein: CASSAATSGRPVAKNIQYF

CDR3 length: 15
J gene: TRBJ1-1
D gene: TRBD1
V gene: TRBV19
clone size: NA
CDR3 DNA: TGTGCCAGTAGTCTCAGACAGGGGGGCTGGACTGAAGCTTTCTTT
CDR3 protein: CASSLRQGGWTEAFF

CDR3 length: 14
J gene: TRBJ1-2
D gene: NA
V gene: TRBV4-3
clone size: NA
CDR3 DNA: TGCGCCAGCAGCCAAGATGCGGGATTGTATGGCTACACCTTC
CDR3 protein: CASSQDAGLYGYTF

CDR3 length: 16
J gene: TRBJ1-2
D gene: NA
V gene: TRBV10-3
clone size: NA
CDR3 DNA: TGTGCCATCAGTGAGTCAGGCGGCGTCACAAGCTATGGCTACACCTTC
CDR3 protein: CAISESGGVTSYGYTF